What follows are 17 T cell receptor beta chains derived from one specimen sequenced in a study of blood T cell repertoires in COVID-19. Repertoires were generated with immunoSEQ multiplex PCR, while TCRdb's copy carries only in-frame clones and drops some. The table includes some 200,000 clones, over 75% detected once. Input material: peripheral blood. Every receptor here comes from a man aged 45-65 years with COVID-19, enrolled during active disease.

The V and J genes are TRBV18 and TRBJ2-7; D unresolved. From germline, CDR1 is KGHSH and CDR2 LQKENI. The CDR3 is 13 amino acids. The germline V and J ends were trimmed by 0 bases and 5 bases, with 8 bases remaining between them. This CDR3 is CASSPPTSHEQYF. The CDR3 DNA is TGTGCCAGCTCACCACCGACTTCCCACGAGCAGTACTTC.

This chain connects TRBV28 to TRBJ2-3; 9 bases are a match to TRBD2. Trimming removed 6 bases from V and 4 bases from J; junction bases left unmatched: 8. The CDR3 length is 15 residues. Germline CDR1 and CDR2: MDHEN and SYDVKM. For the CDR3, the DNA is TGTGCCAGCAGCTCGGCGGGAGGGAGTGCAGATACGCAGTATTTT. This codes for CASSSAGGSADTQYF.

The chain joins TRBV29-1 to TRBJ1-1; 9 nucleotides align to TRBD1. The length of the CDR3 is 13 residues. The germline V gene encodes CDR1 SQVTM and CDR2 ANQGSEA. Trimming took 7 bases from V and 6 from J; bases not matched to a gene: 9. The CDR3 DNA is TGCAGCGGTGGACAGGGGAGCAGCGCTGAAGCTTTCTTT. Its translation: CSGGQGSSAEAFF.

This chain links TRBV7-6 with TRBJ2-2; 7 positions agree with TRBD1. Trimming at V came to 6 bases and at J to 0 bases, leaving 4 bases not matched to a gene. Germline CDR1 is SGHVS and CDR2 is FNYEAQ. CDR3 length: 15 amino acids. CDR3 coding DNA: TGTGCCAGCAGGACGGGACAGCCGAACACCGGGGAGCTGTTTTTT. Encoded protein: CASRTGQPNTGELFF. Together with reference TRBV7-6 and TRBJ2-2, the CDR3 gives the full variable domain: GAGVSQSPRYKVTKRGQDVALRCDPISGHVSLYWYRQALGQGPEFLTYFNYEAQQDKSGLPNDRFSAERPEGSISTLTIQRTEQRDSAMYRCASRTGQPNTGELFFGEGSRLTVL.

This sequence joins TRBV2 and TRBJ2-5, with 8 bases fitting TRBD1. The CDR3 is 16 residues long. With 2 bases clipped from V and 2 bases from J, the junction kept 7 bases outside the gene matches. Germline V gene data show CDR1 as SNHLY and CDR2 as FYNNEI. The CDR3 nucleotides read TGTGCCAGCAGTGAATCCCACACAGGGGGACAAGAGACCCAGTACTTC. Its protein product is CASSESHTGGQETQYF.

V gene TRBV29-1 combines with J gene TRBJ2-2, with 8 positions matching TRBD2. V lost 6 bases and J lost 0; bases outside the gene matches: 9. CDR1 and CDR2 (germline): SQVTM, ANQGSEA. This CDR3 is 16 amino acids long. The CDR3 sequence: CSVLSGGEANTGELFF. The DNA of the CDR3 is TGCAGCGTCCTGTCGGGGGGGGAAGCGAACACCGGGGAGCTGTTTTTT.

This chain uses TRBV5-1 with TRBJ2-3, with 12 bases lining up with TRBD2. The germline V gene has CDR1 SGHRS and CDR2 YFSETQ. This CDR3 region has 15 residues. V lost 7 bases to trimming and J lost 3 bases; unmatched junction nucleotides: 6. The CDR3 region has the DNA TGCGCCAGCGCCGAGCTAGCGGGAGGGACAGATACGCAGTATTTT. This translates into CASAELAGGTDTQYF.

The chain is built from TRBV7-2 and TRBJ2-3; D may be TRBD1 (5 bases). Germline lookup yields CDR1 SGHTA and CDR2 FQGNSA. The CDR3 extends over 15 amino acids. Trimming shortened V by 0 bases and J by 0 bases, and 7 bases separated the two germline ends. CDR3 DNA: TGTGCCAGCAGCTTAGCGGCAGGGAGCACAGATACGCAGTATTTT. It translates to CASSLAAGSTDTQYF.

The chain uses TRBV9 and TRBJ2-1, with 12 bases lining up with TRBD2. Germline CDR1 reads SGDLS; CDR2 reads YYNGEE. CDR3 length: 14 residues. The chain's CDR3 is CSSQRTSGNNEQFF. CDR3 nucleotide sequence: TGTTCTAGCCAGCGGACTAGCGGGAATAATGAGCAGTTCTTC.

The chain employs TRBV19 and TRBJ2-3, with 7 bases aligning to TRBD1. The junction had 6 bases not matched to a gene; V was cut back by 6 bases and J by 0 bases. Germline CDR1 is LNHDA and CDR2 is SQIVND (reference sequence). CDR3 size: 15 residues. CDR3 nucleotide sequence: TGTGCCAGTAGGGACAGGTCGACTAGCACAGATACGCAGTATTTT. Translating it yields CASRDRSTSTDTQYF.

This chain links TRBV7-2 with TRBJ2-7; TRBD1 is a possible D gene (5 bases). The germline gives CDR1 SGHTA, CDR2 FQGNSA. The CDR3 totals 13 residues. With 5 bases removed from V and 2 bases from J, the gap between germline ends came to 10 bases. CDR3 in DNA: TGTGCCAGCAGCATGACAGTGACCTACGAGCAGTACTTC. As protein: CASSMTVTYEQYF.

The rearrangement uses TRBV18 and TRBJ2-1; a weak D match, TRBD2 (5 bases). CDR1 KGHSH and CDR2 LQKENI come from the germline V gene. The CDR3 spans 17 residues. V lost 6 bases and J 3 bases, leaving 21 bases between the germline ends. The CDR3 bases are TGTGCCAGCTCTATACATCCAGACTACGGAAACTACAATGAGCAGTTCTTC. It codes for CASSIHPDYGNYNEQFF.

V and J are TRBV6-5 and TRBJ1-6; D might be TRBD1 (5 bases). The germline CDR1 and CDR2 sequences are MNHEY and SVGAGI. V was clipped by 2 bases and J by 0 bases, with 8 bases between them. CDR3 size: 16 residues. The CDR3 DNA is TGTGCCAGCAGTTACAGGGGCCGCTCCTATAATTCACCCCTCCACTTT. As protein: CASSYRGRSYNSPLHF.

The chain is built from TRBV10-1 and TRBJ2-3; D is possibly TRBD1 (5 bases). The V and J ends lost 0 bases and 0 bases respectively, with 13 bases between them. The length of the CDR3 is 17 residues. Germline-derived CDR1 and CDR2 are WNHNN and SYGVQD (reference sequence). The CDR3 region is CASSESILGASTDTQYF. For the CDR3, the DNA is TGCGCCAGCAGTGAGTCGATATTAGGGGCCAGCACAGATACGCAGTATTTT.

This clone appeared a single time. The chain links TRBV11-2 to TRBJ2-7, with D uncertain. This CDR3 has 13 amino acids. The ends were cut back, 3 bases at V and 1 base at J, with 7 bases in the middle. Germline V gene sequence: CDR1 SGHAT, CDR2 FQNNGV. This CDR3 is CASSFPSSYEQYF. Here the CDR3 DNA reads TGTGCCAGCAGCTTTCCGTCGTCCTACGAGCAGTACTTC.

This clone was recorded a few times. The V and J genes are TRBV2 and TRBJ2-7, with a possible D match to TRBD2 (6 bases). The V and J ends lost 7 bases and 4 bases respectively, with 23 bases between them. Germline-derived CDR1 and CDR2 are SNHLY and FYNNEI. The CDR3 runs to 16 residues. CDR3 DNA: TGTGCCAGCAAGGAGCGGCAAACGCGGGATGGTTACGAGCAGTACTTC. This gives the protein CASKERQTRDGYEQYF. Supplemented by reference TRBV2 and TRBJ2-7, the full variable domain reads EPEVTQTPSHQVTQMGQEVILRCVPISNHLYFYWYRQILGQKVEFLVSFYNNEISEKSEIFDDQFSVERPDGSNFTLKIRSTKLEDSAMYFCASKERQTRDGYEQYFGPGTRLTVT.

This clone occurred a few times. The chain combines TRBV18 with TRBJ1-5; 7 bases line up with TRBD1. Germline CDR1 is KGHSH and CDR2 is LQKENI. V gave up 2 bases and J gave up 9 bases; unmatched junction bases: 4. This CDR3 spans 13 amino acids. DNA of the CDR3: TGTGCCAGCTCACCATCAGGGGGAACGCCCCAGCATTTT. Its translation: CASSPSGGTPQHF.